What follows is one T cell receptor (beta chain) and its context. This record comes from a study of CD8+ T cells in alopecia areata. Study context: The tofacitinib course ran for 6 to 18 months and was followed by 6 months off drug.

cDNA reverse transcribed from extracted RNA served as the sequencing template. Measured with immunoSEQ multiplex PCR; TCRdb has only the in-frame clones, and not every one. Among some 170,000 clones listed, about 70% were seen once. The CDR3 extends over 15 amino acids. V lost 5 bases and J lost 2; bases outside the gene matches: 7. Looked up from germline, CDR1 is SGHAT and CDR2 is FQNNGV. The clonotype was recovered from a human donor with alopecia areata. The sequences come from CD8+ T cells sorted from blood, collected at week 0. The chain employs TRBV11-2 and TRBJ2-3; TRBD1 matches at 7 bases. This CDR3 reads CASSPGQILTDTQYF. The CDR3 nucleotides read TGTGCCAGCAGCCCGGGACAGATCCTCACAGATACGCAGTATTTT.